One sample yielded the 14 T cell receptor beta chains listed below, sequenced in a study of cytotoxic CD8 clonotypes in ibrutinib-treated CLL. Measured with immunoSEQ multiplex PCR; TCRdb has only the in-frame clones, and not every one. The sample lists over 140,000 clones, around 81% occurring once. This specimen consisted of PBMCs, obtained after 36 months of ibrutinib treatment. These receptors came from a human donor with chronic lymphocytic leukemia.

The V and J genes are TRBV7-2 and TRBJ1-5, with TRBD1 matching 10 bases. Germline trimming cut 5 bases from V and 5 bases from J; bases unmatched to any gene: 9. Germline V CDR1 and CDR2: SGHTA, FQGNSA. This CDR3 region has 16 residues. The CDR3 DNA is TGTGCCAGCAGCCGTATGTGGACAGGGGGTTATCAGCCCCAGCATTTT. It is translated as CASSRMWTGGYQPQHF.

The chain links TRBV4-1 to TRBJ2-7; TRBD1 aligns across 7 bases. The CDR3 is made up of 13 amino acids. J was trimmed by 6 bases and V by 1 base; bases with no gene match: 3. Germline V gives CDR1 MGHRA, CDR2 YSYEKL. The CDR3 bases are TGCGCCAGCAGCCAAGCTAGGACAGGCGAGCAGTACTTC. The encoded protein is CASSQARTGEQYF.

The rearrangement links TRBV5-6 to TRBJ1-5; D may be TRBD1 (6 bases). The CDR3 runs to 15 residues. Germline assignment: CDR1 SGHDT and CDR2 YYEEEE. The V and J ends lost 1 base and 4 bases respectively, with 12 bases between them. The DNA of the CDR3 is TGTGCCAGCAGCTTGTGGGCAGGGGCAAATCAGCCCCAGCATTTT. Amino acids: CASSLWAGANQPQHF.

This chain joins TRBV15 and TRBJ2-5; D perhaps matches TRBD2 (7 bases). CDR1 is LNHNV and CDR2 is YYDKDF in the germline V gene (reference sequence). CDR3 length: 15 amino acids. Between the trimmed V and J ends, which lost 5 bases and 2 bases, there was a span of 15 bases. The CDR3 DNA follows: TGTGCCACCAGCCCGGGGGGCTTCCATCAAGAGACCCAGTACTTC. This codes for CATSPGGFHQETQYF.

This sequence joins TRBV5-4 and TRBJ1-4; D gene ambiguous. The CDR3 extends over 13 amino acids. Germline CDR1 and CDR2: SGHNT and YYREEE (reference sequence). Trimming pared 3 bases from V and 8 bases from J, leaving 11 bases between. CDR3 DNA: TGTGCCAGCAGCTCGAGGTGGGAAGAAAAACTGTTTTTT. Protein sequence: CASSSRWEEKLFF.

The V call is TRBV10-3, the J call TRBJ1-5, with D perhaps matching TRBD1 (6 bases). Per the germline V gene, CDR1 is ENHRY and CDR2 is SYGVKD. The V and J ends lost 6 bases and 2 bases respectively, with 14 bases between them. The CDR3 spans 15 residues. CDR3: CAISPATGRNQPQHF. CDR3 in DNA: TGTGCCATCAGCCCCGCGACAGGTCGCAATCAGCCCCAGCATTTT.

The rearrangement uses TRBV10-3 and TRBJ2-1, with D unresolved. The germline V and J ends were trimmed by 10 bases and 8 bases, with 24 bases remaining between them. Germline CDR1 reads ENHRY; CDR2 reads SYGVKD. There are 15 residues in the CDR3. CDR3 in DNA: TGTGCCACCCTCTCTTTCGAAGAGGAATCCGATGAGCAGTTCTTC. It encodes CATLSFEEESDEQFF.

This clone was seen only a few times. The rearrangement joins TRBV19 to TRBJ2-3; D is uncertain. The V end was cut by 6 bases, the J end by 1 base, with 14 bases between. This CDR3 has 15 amino acids. Germline CDR1 reads LNHDA; CDR2 reads SQIVND (reference sequence). The CDR3 loop is CASSPLVSGTDTQYF. The CDR3 region has the DNA TGTGCCAGTAGCCCTTTGGTGTCGGGCACAGATACGCAGTATTTT.

This rearrangement joins TRBV2 to TRBJ1-6, with 8 bases that match TRBD1. The CDR3 is 14 amino acids. CDR1 SNHLY and CDR2 FYNNEI come from the germline V gene. J was trimmed by 11 bases and V by 1 base; bases with no gene match: 4. As DNA, the CDR3 is TGTGCCAGCAGTGAAGGCAGGGGGCCCGCACCCCTCCACTTT. This translates into CASSEGRGPAPLHF.

The CDR3 nucleotides are TGTGCCTGGTCAGCGGGACTTGTGGGGGAGACCCAGTACTTC. Its protein product is CAWSAGLVGETQYF. V gene TRBV30 combines with J gene TRBJ2-5, with 7 bases fitting TRBD2. In germline, CDR1 is GTSNPN, CDR2 SVGIG (reference sequence). The V segment lost 5 bases and the J segment 5 bases; nucleotides outside the gene matches: 11. The CDR3 is 14 amino acids.

The rearrangement links TRBV6-1 to TRBJ1-1; 11 bases agree with TRBD1. This CDR3 region has 15 residues. Germline-derived CDR1 and CDR2 are MNHNS and SASEGT. The junction had 10 bases not matched to a gene; V was cut back by 8 bases and J by 5 bases. The DNA for the CDR3 is TGTGCCAGCGTCCAACCCGGGACAGGGGGTACTGAAGCTTTCTTT. Translated: CASVQPGTGGTEAFF.

The chain couples TRBV5-1 to TRBJ2-5; 10 bases are a match to TRBD2. Germline loops: CDR1 SGHRS, CDR2 YFSETQ. This CDR3 has 16 amino acids. V gave up 1 base and J gave up 5 bases; unmatched junction bases: 8. The CDR3 DNA follows: TGCGCCAGCAGCTTGTTTCCCCTAGCGGGAGTTGAGACCCAGTACTTC. Amino acid sequence: CASSLFPLAGVETQYF. Full variable domain (remainder filled in from reference TRBV5-1 and TRBJ2-5): KAGVTQTPRYLIKTRGQQVTLSCSPISGHRSVSWYQQTPGQGLQFLFEYFSETQRNKGNFPGRFSGRQFSNSRSEMNVSTLELGDSALYLCASSLFPLAGVETQYFGPGTRLLVL.

The chain has TRBV6-6 and TRBJ1-5; D is unresolved. Germline values: CDR1 MNHNY, CDR2 SVGAGI (reference sequence). The CDR3 is 10 amino acids. V lost 3 bases and J 6 bases, leaving 0 bases between the germline ends. The CDR3 nucleotides are TGTGCCAGCAGTTATCAGCCCCAGCATTTT. It codes for CASSYQPQHF.

V gene TRBV19 combines with J gene TRBJ2-2; 13 nucleotides agree with TRBD2. This CDR3 is built from 17 residues. The germline gives CDR1 LNHDA, CDR2 SQIVND (reference sequence). Trimming took 6 bases from V and 7 from J; bases not matched to a gene: 11. Here the CDR3 reads CASRDPLAGGPGGELFF. CDR3 coding DNA: TGTGCCAGTAGAGACCCACTAGCGGGAGGGCCTGGCGGGGAGCTGTTTTTT.